This T cell receptor beta chain was retrieved from a study of type 1 regulatory T cells. Across the study: T-allo10 is an in vitro-generated, Tr1-enriched CD4 T cell product specific for alloantigen. Study-wide points: Type 1 regulatory T cells had a more restricted TCR repertoire than non-type 1 regulatory T cells.

TCRdb reanalysed the reads using MiXCR and keeps one entry per CDR3 protein. The sample carries some 71,000 distinct CDR3 sequences, about a fifth recorded once. Germline values: CDR1 SGHTA, CDR2 FQGTGA. The CDR3 length is 18 residues. The V segment lost 1 base and the J segment 0 bases; nucleotides outside the gene matches: 9. This clonotype was counted only a few times. Its antigen is undetermined. The sample was cultured type 1 regulatory T (Tr1) cells, either the whole culture or a sorted fraction (not recorded which). This sequence joins TRBV7-3 and TRBJ2-1; TRBD2 matches at 7 bases. The sequence was obtained from a human donor in good health. The CDR3 loop reads CASSLKPPGGSSYNEQFF. CDR3 in DNA: TGTGCCAGCAGCTTAAAACCTCCGGGGGGAAGCTCCTACAATGAGCAGTTCTTC.